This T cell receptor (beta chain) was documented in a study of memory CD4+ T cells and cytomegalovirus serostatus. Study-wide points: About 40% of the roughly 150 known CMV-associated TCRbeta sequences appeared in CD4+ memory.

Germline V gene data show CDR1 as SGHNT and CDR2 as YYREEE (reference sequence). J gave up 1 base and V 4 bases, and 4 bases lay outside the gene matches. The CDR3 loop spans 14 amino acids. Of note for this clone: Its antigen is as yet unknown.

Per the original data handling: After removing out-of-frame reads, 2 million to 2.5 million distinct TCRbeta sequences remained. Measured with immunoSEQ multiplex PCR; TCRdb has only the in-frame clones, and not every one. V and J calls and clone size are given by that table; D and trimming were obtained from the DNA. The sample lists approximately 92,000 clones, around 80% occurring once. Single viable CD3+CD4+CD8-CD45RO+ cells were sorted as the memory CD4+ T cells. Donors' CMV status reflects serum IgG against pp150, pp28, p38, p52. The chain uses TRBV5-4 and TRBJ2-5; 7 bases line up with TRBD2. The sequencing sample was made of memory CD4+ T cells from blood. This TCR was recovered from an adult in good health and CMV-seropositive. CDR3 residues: CASSREAVQETQYF. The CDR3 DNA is TGTGCCAGCAGCCGGGAGGCGGTCCAAGAGACCCAGTACTTC.